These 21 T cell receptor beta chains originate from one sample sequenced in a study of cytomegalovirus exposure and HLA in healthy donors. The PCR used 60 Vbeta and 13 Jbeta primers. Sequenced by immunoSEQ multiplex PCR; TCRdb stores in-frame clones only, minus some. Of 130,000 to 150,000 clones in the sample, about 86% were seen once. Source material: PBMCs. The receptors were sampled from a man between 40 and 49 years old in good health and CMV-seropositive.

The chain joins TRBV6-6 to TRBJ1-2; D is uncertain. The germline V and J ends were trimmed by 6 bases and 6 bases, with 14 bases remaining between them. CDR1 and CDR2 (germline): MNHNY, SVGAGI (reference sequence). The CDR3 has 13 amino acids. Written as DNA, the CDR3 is TGTGCCAGCAGGTTACATACAGAAGATGGCTACACCTTC. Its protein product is CASRLHTEDGYTF.

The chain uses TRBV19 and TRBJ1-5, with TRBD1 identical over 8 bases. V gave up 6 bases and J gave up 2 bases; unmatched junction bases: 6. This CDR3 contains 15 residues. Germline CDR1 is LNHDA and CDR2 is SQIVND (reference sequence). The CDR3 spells CASRPTGEGNQPQHF. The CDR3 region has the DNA TGTGCCAGTAGACCGACAGGGGAAGGCAATCAGCCCCAGCATTTT.

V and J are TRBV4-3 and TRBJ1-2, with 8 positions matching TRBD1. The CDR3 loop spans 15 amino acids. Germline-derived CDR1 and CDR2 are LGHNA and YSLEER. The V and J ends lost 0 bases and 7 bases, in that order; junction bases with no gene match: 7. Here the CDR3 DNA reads TGCGCCAGCAGCCAAGATGACAGGGGTGTTCTTGGCTACACCTTC. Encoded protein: CASSQDDRGVLGYTF.

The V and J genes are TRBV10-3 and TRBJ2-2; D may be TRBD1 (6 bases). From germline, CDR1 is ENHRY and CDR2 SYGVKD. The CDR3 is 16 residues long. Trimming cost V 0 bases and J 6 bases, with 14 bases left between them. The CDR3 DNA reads TGTGCCATCAGTGAGTCAACAGGGTTACTTGCCGGGGAGCTGTTTTTT. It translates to CAISESTGLLAGELFF.

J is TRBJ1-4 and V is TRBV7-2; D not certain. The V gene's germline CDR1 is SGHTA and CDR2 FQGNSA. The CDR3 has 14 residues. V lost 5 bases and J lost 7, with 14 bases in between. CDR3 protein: CASSPQVRGEKLFF. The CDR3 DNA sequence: TGTGCCAGCAGCCCTCAGGTGCGGGGTGAAAAACTGTTTTTT.

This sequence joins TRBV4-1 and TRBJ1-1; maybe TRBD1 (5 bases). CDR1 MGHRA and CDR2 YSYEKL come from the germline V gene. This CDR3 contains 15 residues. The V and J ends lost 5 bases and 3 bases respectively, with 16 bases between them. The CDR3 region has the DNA TGCGCCAGCAGCGCGCGGGGGGGGACGGACACTGAAGCTTTCTTT. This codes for CASSARGGTDTEAFF.

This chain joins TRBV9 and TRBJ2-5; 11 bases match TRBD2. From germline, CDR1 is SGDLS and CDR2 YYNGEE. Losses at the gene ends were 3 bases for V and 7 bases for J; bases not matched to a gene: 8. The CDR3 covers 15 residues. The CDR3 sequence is CASSGTSGGPGTQYF. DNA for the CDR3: TGTGCCAGCAGCGGAACTAGCGGGGGCCCAGGGACCCAGTACTTC.

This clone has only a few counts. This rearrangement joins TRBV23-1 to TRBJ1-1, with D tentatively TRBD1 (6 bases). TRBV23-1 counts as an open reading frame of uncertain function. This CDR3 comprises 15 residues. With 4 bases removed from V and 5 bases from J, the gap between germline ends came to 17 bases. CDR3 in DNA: TGCGCCAGCAGTCCCTTACAGGGTTCAGGTACTGAAGCTTTCTTT. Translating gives CASSPLQGSGTEAFF.

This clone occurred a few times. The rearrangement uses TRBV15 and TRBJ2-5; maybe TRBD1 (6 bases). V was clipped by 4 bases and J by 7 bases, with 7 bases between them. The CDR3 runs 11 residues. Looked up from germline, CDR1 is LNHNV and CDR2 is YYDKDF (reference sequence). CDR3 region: CATSTGVTQYF. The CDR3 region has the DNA TGTGCCACCAGCACAGGGGTGACCCAGTACTTC.

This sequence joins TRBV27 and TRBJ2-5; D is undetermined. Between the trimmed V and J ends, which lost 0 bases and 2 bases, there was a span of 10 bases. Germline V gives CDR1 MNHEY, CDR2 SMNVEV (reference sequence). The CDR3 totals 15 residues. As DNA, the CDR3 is TGTGCCAGCAGTTTATCGGTAGCCAGTCAAGAGACCCAGTACTTC. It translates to CASSLSVASQETQYF.

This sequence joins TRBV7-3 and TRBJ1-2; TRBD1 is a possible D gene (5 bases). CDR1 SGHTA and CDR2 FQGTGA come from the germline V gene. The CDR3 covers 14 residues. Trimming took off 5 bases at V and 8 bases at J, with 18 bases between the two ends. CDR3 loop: CASSLGGTASGYTF. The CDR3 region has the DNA TGTGCCAGCAGCCTAGGCGGGACGGCGAGCGGCTACACCTTC.

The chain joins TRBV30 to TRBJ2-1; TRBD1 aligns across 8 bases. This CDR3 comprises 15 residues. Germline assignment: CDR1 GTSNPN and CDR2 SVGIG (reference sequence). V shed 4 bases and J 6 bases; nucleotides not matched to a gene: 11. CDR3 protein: CAWTKNRGFGNEQFF. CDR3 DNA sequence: TGTGCCTGGACGAAGAACAGGGGGTTCGGCAATGAGCAGTTCTTC.

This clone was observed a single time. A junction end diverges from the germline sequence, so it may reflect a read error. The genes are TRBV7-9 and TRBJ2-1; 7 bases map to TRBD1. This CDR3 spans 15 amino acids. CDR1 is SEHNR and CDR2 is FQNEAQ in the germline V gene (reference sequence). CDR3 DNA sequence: TGTTCCAGCAGCTCCCCAGATGAGGGGGCGCGTGAGCAGTTCTTC. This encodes CSSSSPDEGAREQFF.

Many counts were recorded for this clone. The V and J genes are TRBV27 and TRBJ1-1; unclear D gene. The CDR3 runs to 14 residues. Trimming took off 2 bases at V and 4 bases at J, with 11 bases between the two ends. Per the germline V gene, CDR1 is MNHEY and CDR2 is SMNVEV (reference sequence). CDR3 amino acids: CASSLSGWGTEAFF. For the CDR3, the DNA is TGTGCCAGCAGTTTAAGCGGTTGGGGCACTGAAGCTTTCTTT.

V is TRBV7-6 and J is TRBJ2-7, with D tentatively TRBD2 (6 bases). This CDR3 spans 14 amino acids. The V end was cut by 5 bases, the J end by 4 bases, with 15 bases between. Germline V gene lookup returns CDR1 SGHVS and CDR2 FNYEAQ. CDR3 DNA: TGTGCCAGCAGCCTAGGGCGGGACCGGTACGAGCAGTACTTC. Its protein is CASSLGRDRYEQYF.

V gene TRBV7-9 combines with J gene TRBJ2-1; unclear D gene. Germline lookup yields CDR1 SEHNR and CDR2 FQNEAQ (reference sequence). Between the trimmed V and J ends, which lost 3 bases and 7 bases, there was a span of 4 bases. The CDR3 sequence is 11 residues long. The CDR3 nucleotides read TGTGCCAGCAGCTTTCAAAATGAGCAGTTCTTC. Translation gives CASSFQNEQFF.

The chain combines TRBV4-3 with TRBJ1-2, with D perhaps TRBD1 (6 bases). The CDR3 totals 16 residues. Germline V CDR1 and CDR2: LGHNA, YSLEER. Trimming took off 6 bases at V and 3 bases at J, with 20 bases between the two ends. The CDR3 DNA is TGCGCCAGCAGTCGAAAGGGGGAGAGGGGGTACTATGGCTACACCTTC. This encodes CASSRKGERGYYGYTF.

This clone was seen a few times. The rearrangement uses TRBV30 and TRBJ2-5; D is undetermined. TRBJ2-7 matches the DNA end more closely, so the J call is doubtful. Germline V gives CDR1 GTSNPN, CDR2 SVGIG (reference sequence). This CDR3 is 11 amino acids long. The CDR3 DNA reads TGTGCCTGGAGTGTCGGTTACGAGCAGTACTTC. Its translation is CAWSVGYEQYF.

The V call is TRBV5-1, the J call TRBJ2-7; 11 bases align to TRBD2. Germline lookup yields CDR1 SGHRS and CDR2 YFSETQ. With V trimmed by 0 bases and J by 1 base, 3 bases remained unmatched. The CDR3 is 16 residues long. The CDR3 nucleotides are TGCGCCAGCAGCTTGGGGGGGACTAGCGGATCCTACGAGCAGTACTTC. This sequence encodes CASSLGGTSGSYEQYF.

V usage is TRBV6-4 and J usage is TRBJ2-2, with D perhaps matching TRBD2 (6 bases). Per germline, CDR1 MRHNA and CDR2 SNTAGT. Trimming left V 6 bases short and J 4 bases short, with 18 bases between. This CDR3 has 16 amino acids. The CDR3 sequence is CASSVGTRRGTGELFF. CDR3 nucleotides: TGTGCCAGCAGCGTTGGAACGAGGAGGGGCACCGGGGAGCTGTTTTTT.

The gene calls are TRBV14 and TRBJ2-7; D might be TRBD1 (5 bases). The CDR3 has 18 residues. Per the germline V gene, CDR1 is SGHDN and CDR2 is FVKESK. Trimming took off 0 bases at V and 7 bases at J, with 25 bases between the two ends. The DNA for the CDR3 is TGTGCCAGCAGCCAAGATTTCTACAGGCCCTATTCTACGATGGAGCAGTACTTC. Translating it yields CASSQDFYRPYSTMEQYF.